A selection of T cell receptor beta chains follows, all from one sample in a study of blood T cell repertoires in COVID-19. Assay used: immunoSEQ multiplex PCR; TCRdb lists only in-frame clones, some missing. Of 65,000 or so clones in the sample, roughly 87% were seen once. Sequencing used peripheral blood. These receptors originate from a human donor with acute or convalescent COVID-19. The donor label of this sample is uncertain. The CDR3 runs from the conserved cysteine through the conserved F or W. The D gene is left open where the match is weak. Clone size is shown for a subset of rows, as once, few, many or a class of expanded clone.

v_call: TRBV7-9
d_call: NA
j_call: TRBJ1-4
clone_size: NA
cdr3_aa: CASSLVPGVFEKLFF
cdr3_nt: TGTGCCAGCAGCTTGGTACCAGGGGTCTTCGAAAAACTGTTTTTT

v_call: TRBV28
d_call: NA
j_call: TRBJ1-6
clone_size: NA
cdr3_aa: CASSFLRGGIGDSPLHF
cdr3_nt: TGTGCCAGCAGTTTCCTTCGGGGGGGGATAGGTGATTCACCCCTCCACTTT

v_call: TRBV6-5
d_call: NA
j_call: TRBJ2-3
clone_size: NA
cdr3_aa: CASSYRGGIHTDTQYF
cdr3_nt: TGTGCCAGCAGTTACCGTGGGGGGATCCACACAGATACGCAGTATTTT

v_call: TRBV5-1
d_call: NA
j_call: TRBJ1-5
clone_size: once
cdr3_aa: CASSLQGFSNQPQHF
cdr3_nt: TGCGCCAGCAGCCTGCAGGGGTTTAGCAATCAGCCCCAGCATTTT

v_call: TRBV3-1/TRBV3-2
d_call: TRBD2
j_call: TRBJ2-7
clone_size: NA
cdr3_aa: CASSRGASGSSYEQYF
cdr3_nt: TGTGCCAGCAGCCGCGGAGCTAGCGGGAGCTCCTACGAGCAGTACTTC

v_call: TRBV3-1/TRBV3-2
d_call: NA
j_call: TRBJ1-6
clone_size: few
cdr3_aa: CASSPSGTALHF
cdr3_nt: TGTGCCAGCAGCCCATCGGGGACTGCCCTCCACTTT

v_call: TRBV7-9
d_call: NA
j_call: TRBJ2-2
clone_size: NA
cdr3_aa: CASSSPRGTGELFF
cdr3_nt: TGTGCCAGCAGCTCCCCCAGAGGTACCGGGGAGCTGTTTTTT

v_call: TRBV19
d_call: NA
j_call: TRBJ2-7
clone_size: NA
cdr3_aa: CASSSYRETRDEQYF
cdr3_nt: TGTGCCAGTAGTTCCTACAGGGAGACTCGGGACGAGCAGTACTTC

v_call: TRBV10-3
d_call: NA
j_call: TRBJ1-4
clone_size: NA
cdr3_aa: CAISESSGATNEKLFF
cdr3_nt: TGTGCCATCAGTGAGTCGTCGGGGGCAACTAATGAAAAACTGTTTTTT

v_call: TRBV29-1
d_call: TRBD1
j_call: TRBJ1-1
clone_size: NA
cdr3_aa: CSSQTGQLGAFF
cdr3_nt: TGCAGCTCTCAGACAGGGCAACTCGGGGCTTTCTTT

v_call: TRBV28
d_call: NA
j_call: TRBJ1-2
clone_size: NA
cdr3_aa: CASSLDRANYGYTF
cdr3_nt: TGTGCCAGCAGCCTGGACAGAGCTAACTATGGCTACACCTTC

v_call: TRBV10-2
d_call: NA
j_call: TRBJ1-5
clone_size: NA
cdr3_aa: CASSSSGLHQPQHF
cdr3_nt: TGCGCCAGCAGTTCCTCGGGATTACATCAGCCCCAGCATTTT

v_call: TRBV7-2
d_call: NA
j_call: TRBJ1-2
clone_size: once
cdr3_aa: CASSLGAGMGYGYTF
cdr3_nt: TGTGCCAGCAGCTTAGGGGCGGGAATGGGCTATGGCTACACCTTC

v_call: TRBV6-2/TRBV6-3
d_call: TRBD2
j_call: TRBJ2-1
clone_size: NA
cdr3_aa: CASSYGPGLGFNEQFF
cdr3_nt: TGTGCCAGCAGTTACGGACCGGGACTAGGGTTCAATGAGCAGTTCTTC

v_call: TRBV6-5
d_call: TRBD1
j_call: TRBJ2-5
clone_size: NA
cdr3_aa: CASSPTGGRETQYF
cdr3_nt: TGTGCCAGCAGCCCGACAGGGGGACGAGAGACCCAGTACTTC

v_call: TRBV6-5
d_call: TRBD1
j_call: TRBJ2-5
clone_size: NA
cdr3_aa: CASSQDRGGETQYF
cdr3_nt: TGTGCCAGCAGCCAGGACAGGGGTGGAGAGACCCAGTACTTC

v_call: TRBV18
d_call: TRBD1
j_call: TRBJ2-1
clone_size: NA
cdr3_aa: CASSRGQVSYNEQFF
cdr3_nt: TGTGCCAGCTCACGCGGACAGGTCTCTTACAATGAGCAGTTCTTC

v_call: TRBV18
d_call: TRBD2
j_call: TRBJ2-3
clone_size: NA
cdr3_aa: CASSPLSGGAFADTQYF
cdr3_nt: TGTGCCAGCTCACCCCTTAGCGGGGGGGCTTTTGCAGATACGCAGTATTTT

v_call: TRBV5-1
d_call: NA
j_call: TRBJ1-1
clone_size: NA
cdr3_aa: CASSPMGGLNTEAFF
cdr3_nt: TGCGCCAGCAGCCCAATGGGAGGACTGAACACTGAAGCTTTCTTT

v_call: TRBV24-1
d_call: NA
j_call: TRBJ2-2
clone_size: NA
cdr3_aa: CATSLGGANTGELFF
cdr3_nt: TGTGCCACCAGTTTGGGGGGGGCAAACACCGGGGAGCTGTTTTTT

v_call: TRBV18
d_call: TRBD1
j_call: TRBJ1-5
clone_size: NA
cdr3_aa: CASSSTSATGGVQPQHF
cdr3_nt: TGTGCCAGCTCGTCCACGTCCGCGACAGGGGGCGTCCAGCCCCAGCATTTT

v_call: TRBV5-1
d_call: TRBD1
j_call: TRBJ1-2
clone_size: NA
cdr3_aa: CASGTGGTANYGYTF
cdr3_nt: TGCGCCAGCGGGACAGGGGGCACAGCTAACTATGGCTACACCTTC

v_call: TRBV5-5
d_call: NA
j_call: TRBJ1-2
clone_size: NA
cdr3_aa: CASSKDYNYGYTF
cdr3_nt: TGTGCCAGCAGCAAAGACTATAACTATGGCTACACCTTC

v_call: TRBV10-3
d_call: TRBD1
j_call: TRBJ1-3
clone_size: NA
cdr3_aa: CAISLTTGTGNTIYF
cdr3_nt: TGTGCCATCAGTCTTACGACAGGGACTGGAAACACCATATATTTT

v_call: TRBV28
d_call: TRBD1
j_call: TRBJ1-5
clone_size: NA
cdr3_aa: CASGTGWQPQHF
cdr3_nt: TGTGCCAGTGGGACAGGTTGGCAGCCCCAGCATTTT

v_call: TRBV5-1
d_call: NA
j_call: TRBJ1-1
clone_size: few
cdr3_aa: CASTPDRLSTEAFF
cdr3_nt: TGCGCCAGCACCCCTGACAGGTTGAGTACTGAAGCTTTCTTT

v_call: TRBV16
d_call: NA
j_call: TRBJ1-4
clone_size: NA
cdr3_aa: CASSHSGHLNEKLFF
cdr3_nt: TGTGCCAGCAGCCACTCGGGACACCTTAATGAAAAACTGTTTTTT

v_call: TRBV4-1
d_call: NA
j_call: TRBJ1-2
clone_size: NA
cdr3_aa: CASSQVGDFSYGYTF
cdr3_nt: TGCGCCAGCAGCCAAGTCGGGGACTTTAGCTATGGCTACACCTTC

v_call: TRBV11-2
d_call: NA
j_call: TRBJ2-5
clone_size: NA
cdr3_aa: CASSLDRDGTQYF
cdr3_nt: TGTGCCAGCAGCTTAGACCGGGATGGGACCCAGTACTTC

v_call: TRBV4-2
d_call: NA
j_call: TRBJ2-2
clone_size: few
cdr3_aa: CASSQDKASANTGELFF
cdr3_nt: TGTGCCAGCAGCCAAGATAAGGCTAGCGCGAACACCGGGGAGCTGTTTTTT

v_call: TRBV29-1
d_call: NA
j_call: TRBJ2-5
clone_size: NA
cdr3_aa: CSVRHSLRETQYF
cdr3_nt: TGCAGCGTGAGGCACTCCTTGCGAGAGACCCAGTACTTC

v_call: TRBV18
d_call: NA
j_call: TRBJ1-1
clone_size: NA
cdr3_aa: CASSPGGGNEAFF
cdr3_nt: TGTGCCAGCTCACCGGGGGGGGGCAATGAAGCTTTCTTT

v_call: TRBV3-1/TRBV3-2
d_call: NA
j_call: TRBJ1-1
clone_size: NA
cdr3_aa: CASSQRPRGEAEAFF
cdr3_nt: TGTGCCAGCAGCCAGCGACCGCGGGGTGAGGCTGAAGCTTTCTTT

v_call: TRBV7-3
d_call: TRBD1
j_call: TRBJ2-6
clone_size: NA
cdr3_aa: CASGTGMLGANVLTF
cdr3_nt: TGTGCCAGCGGGACAGGGATGCTCGGGGCCAACGTCCTGACTTTC

v_call: TRBV18
d_call: NA
j_call: TRBJ1-5
clone_size: NA
cdr3_aa: CASSPGGDQPQHF
cdr3_nt: TGTGCCAGCTCACCGGGAGGGGATCAGCCCCAGCATTTT

v_call: TRBV6-1
d_call: NA
j_call: TRBJ1-3
clone_size: NA
cdr3_aa: CASSEAWRVNTIYF
cdr3_nt: TGTGCCAGCAGTGAAGCGTGGAGGGTAAACACCATATATTTT

v_call: TRBV7-9
d_call: NA
j_call: TRBJ1-1
clone_size: NA
cdr3_aa: CASSRQDPNTEAFF
cdr3_nt: TGTGCCAGCAGTCGACAAGACCCGAACACTGAAGCTTTCTTT

v_call: TRBV11-2
d_call: NA
j_call: TRBJ2-7
clone_size: NA
cdr3_aa: CASSQYFGGETAGEQYF
cdr3_nt: TGTGCCAGCAGCCAATATTTCGGGGGAGAAACCGCGGGGGAGCAGTACTTC

v_call: TRBV19
d_call: TRBD1
j_call: TRBJ1-1
clone_size: NA
cdr3_aa: CASSPLFRTGGTEAFF
cdr3_nt: TGTGCCAGTAGCCCTTTATTTCGGACAGGTGGGACTGAAGCTTTCTTT

v_call: TRBV5-1
d_call: TRBD1
j_call: TRBJ1-2
clone_size: NA
cdr3_aa: CASSGRQGSSGYTF
cdr3_nt: TGCGCCAGCAGCGGAAGACAGGGGAGCTCTGGCTACACCTTC

v_call: TRBV7-9
d_call: TRBD1
j_call: TRBJ2-7
clone_size: NA
cdr3_aa: CASSWTGVPPLHEQYF
cdr3_nt: TGTGCCAGCAGCTGGACAGGGGTCCCGCCGCTTCACGAGCAGTACTTC

v_call: TRBV9
d_call: NA
j_call: TRBJ1-2
clone_size: NA
cdr3_aa: CASSVGQKYGYTF
cdr3_nt: TGTGCCAGCAGCGTAGGACAGAAGTATGGCTACACCTTC

v_call: TRBV6-5
d_call: TRBD1
j_call: TRBJ1-4
clone_size: NA
cdr3_aa: CASSRDRLNEKLFF
cdr3_nt: TGTGCCAGCAGCCGGGACAGGTTAAATGAAAAACTGTTTTTT

v_call: TRBV14
d_call: TRBD1
j_call: TRBJ2-6
clone_size: once
cdr3_aa: CASSQRQGFSFSGANVLTF
cdr3_nt: TGTGCCAGCAGCCAAAGACAGGGTTTCTCCTTTTCTGGGGCCAACGTCCTGACTTTC

v_call: TRBV9
d_call: NA
j_call: TRBJ2-7
clone_size: NA
cdr3_aa: CASSVGGTPTYEQYF
cdr3_nt: TGTGCCAGCAGCGTAGGGGGGACACCGACCTACGAGCAGTACTTC

v_call: TRBV5-1
d_call: TRBD1
j_call: TRBJ2-5
clone_size: NA
cdr3_aa: CASSSSTGQETQYF
cdr3_nt: TGCGCCAGCAGCTCATCGACAGGGCAAGAGACCCAGTACTTC

v_call: TRBV9
d_call: TRBD1
j_call: TRBJ2-6
clone_size: NA
cdr3_aa: CASSARGQENSGANVLTF
cdr3_nt: TGTGCCAGCAGCGCGAGGGGACAGGAGAACTCTGGGGCCAACGTCCTGACTTTC

v_call: TRBV6-7
d_call: TRBD1
j_call: TRBJ2-2
clone_size: NA
cdr3_aa: CASSSGTGGDTGELFF
cdr3_nt: TGTGCCAGCAGTAGCGGGACAGGGGGGGACACCGGGGAGCTGTTTTTT

v_call: TRBV5-4
d_call: TRBD1
j_call: TRBJ1-2
clone_size: NA
cdr3_aa: CASSLTGTNYGYTF
cdr3_nt: TGTGCCAGCAGCCTGACAGGGACTAACTATGGCTACACCTTC

v_call: TRBV5-6
d_call: TRBD1
j_call: TRBJ2-2
clone_size: NA
cdr3_aa: CASSPDRGLATGELFF
cdr3_nt: TGTGCCAGCAGCCCGGACAGGGGTTTGGCCACCGGGGAGCTGTTTTTT

v_call: TRBV29-1
d_call: NA
j_call: TRBJ2-3
clone_size: NA
cdr3_aa: CSVPGRERTDTQYF
cdr3_nt: TGCAGCGTTCCAGGCAGGGAAAGGACAGATACGCAGTATTTT

v_call: TRBV7-2
d_call: TRBD1
j_call: TRBJ2-5
clone_size: NA
cdr3_aa: CASTSWAGGQETQYF
cdr3_nt: TGTGCCAGCACCTCCTGGGCAGGGGGCCAAGAGACCCAGTACTTC

v_call: TRBV11-3
d_call: NA
j_call: TRBJ2-5
clone_size: NA
cdr3_aa: CASSPGEETQYF
cdr3_nt: TGTGCCAGCAGCCCCGGGGAAGAGACCCAGTACTTC

v_call: TRBV7-2
d_call: TRBD2
j_call: TRBJ2-5
clone_size: few
cdr3_aa: CASSLSGNARETQYF
cdr3_nt: TGTGCCAGCAGTTTAAGCGGGAACGCCCGAGAGACCCAGTACTTC

v_call: TRBV7-3
d_call: TRBD1
j_call: TRBJ2-5
clone_size: NA
cdr3_aa: CASSIGQGVLETQYF
cdr3_nt: TGTGCCAGCAGCATCGGACAGGGGGTCTTGGAGACCCAGTACTTC

v_call: TRBV7-2
d_call: NA
j_call: TRBJ2-3
clone_size: NA
cdr3_aa: CASSPLSRGARDTQYF
cdr3_nt: TGTGCCAGCAGTCCCCTCAGCAGGGGGGCAAGAGATACGCAGTATTTT

v_call: TRBV7-6
d_call: NA
j_call: TRBJ1-1
clone_size: NA
cdr3_aa: CASRPDRTNTEAFF
cdr3_nt: TGTGCCAGCAGACCAGACAGGACGAACACTGAAGCTTTCTTT

v_call: TRBV7-9
d_call: NA
j_call: TRBJ2-3
clone_size: NA
cdr3_aa: CASSLEGLVATDTQYF
cdr3_nt: TGTGCCAGCAGCTTGGAGGGCTTAGTGGCCACAGATACGCAGTATTTT

v_call: TRBV7-2
d_call: TRBD1
j_call: TRBJ1-6
clone_size: NA
cdr3_aa: CASSLLRTGSNSPLHF
cdr3_nt: TGTGCCAGCAGCTTACTACGGACAGGGAGCAATTCACCCCTCCACTTT